Listed below are T cell receptor beta chains from one sample, sequenced in a study of T cell responses to AZD1222 COVID-19 vaccine. TCRdb's copy holds only in-frame clones and misses some; the assay was immunoSEQ multiplex PCR. The sample yields about 120,000 clones, 90% to 95% seen once. The sample in question was peripheral blood, obtained on day 0 of AZD1222 vaccination. Receptor source: an adult in good health. The CDR3 runs from the conserved cysteine through the conserved F or W. The D gene is left open where the match is weak. Size is omitted from some rows. Given values are once, few, many or a class for expanded clones.

d_call j_call v_call clone_size cdr3_aa cdr3_nt
. TRBJ2-7 TRBV19 . CASNYEQYF TGTGCCAGTAACTACGAGCAGTACTTC
. TRBJ2-3 TRBV5-4 . CASSDGTNTQYF TGTGCCAGCAGCGACGGGACAAATACGCAGTATTTT
. TRBJ2-3 TRBV5-6 . CASSFLDTQYF TGTGCCAGCAGCTTTCTGGATACGCAGTATTTT
. TRBJ2-1 TRBV4-2 . CASSQDPGKNEQFF TGTGCCAGCAGCCAAGATCCGGGCAAGAATGAGCAGTTCTTC
. TRBJ2-7 TRBV12-3/TRBV12-4 . CASTKTGGEQYF TGTGCCAGCACAAAGACCGGTGGCGAGCAGTACTTC
. TRBJ2-1 TRBV27 . CATSWGRAGNEQFF TGTGCCACCTCTTGGGGGCGGGCCGGCAATGAGCAGTTCTTC
. TRBJ1-2 TRBV30 . CAWSVGGAGGYTF TGTGCCTGGAGTGTAGGGGGGGCGGGCGGCTACACCTTC
TRBD2 TRBJ2-7 TRBV5-5 . CASSPLWARGGEQYF TGTGCCAGCAGCCCCCTATGGGCCCGGGGGGGGGAGCAGTACTTC
. TRBJ1-1 TRBV14 . CASRRKSILNTEAFF TGTGCCAGCAGGAGAAAGAGTATTCTGAACACTGAAGCTTTCTTT
. TRBJ1-1 TRBV2 . CASRMGFEAFF TGTGCCAGCCGGATGGGGTTTGAAGCTTTCTTT
. TRBJ1-1 TRBV28 . CASISRQWSMNTEAFF TGTGCCAGCATCTCGCGTCAGTGGAGTATGAACACTGAAGCTTTCTTT
. TRBJ2-3 TRBV7-6 once CASSRAVDTQYF TGTGCCAGCAGCCGAGCGGTAGATACGCAGTATTTT
. TRBJ1-3 TRBV12-3/TRBV12-4 . CASSLVGTIYF TGTGCCAGCAGTTTAGTAGGCACCATATATTTT
. TRBJ1-2 TRBV28 . CASSLERAHGYTF TGTGCCAGCAGTCTAGAAAGGGCCCATGGCTACACCTTC
. TRBJ1-2 TRBV27 . CASSQTRTEYGYTF TGTGCCAGCAGTCAGACTAGGACAGAATATGGCTACACCTTC
. TRBJ2-1 TRBV2 few CASNPDSYNEQFF TGTGCCAGCAACCCCGACAGCTACAATGAGCAGTTCTTC
TRBD2 TRBJ2-3 TRBV7-9 . CASSLKLAGHTDTQYF TGTGCCAGCAGCTTAAAACTAGCGGGACACACAGATACGCAGTATTTT
. TRBJ2-3 TRBV30 . CAWSVMSGGGDTQYF TGTGCCTGGAGTGTAATGAGCGGAGGGGGGGATACGCAGTATTTT
TRBD1 TRBJ1-5 TRBV19 . CASSIEGTVGYQPQHF TGTGCCAGTAGTATAGAGGGGACAGTAGGCTATCAGCCCCAGCATTTT
TRBD2 TRBJ2-1 TRBV28 once CAGRGVAGDEQFF TGTGCCGGCCGTGGAGTAGCGGGAGATGAGCAGTTCTTC
. TRBJ1-1 TRBV28 . CASSLWAGTTYTEAFF TGTGCCAGCAGTTTATGGGCAGGGACGACGTACACTGAAGCTTTCTTT
TRBD2 TRBJ2-2 TRBV19 . CATLAGAPGELFF TGTGCCACGCTAGCGGGAGCTCCCGGGGAGCTGTTTTTT
TRBD2 TRBJ2-2 TRBV9 . CASSVAPTSGTGELFF TGTGCCAGCAGCGTAGCTCCTACTAGCGGGACCGGGGAGCTGTTTTTT
. TRBJ2-1 TRBV7-6 . CASSRRGNEQFF TGTGCCAGCAGCCGCAGGGGTAATGAGCAGTTCTTC
. TRBJ1-4 TRBV5-1 . CASSPGEEGEKLFF TGCGCCAGCAGCCCCGGGGAGGAGGGAGAAAAACTGTTTTTT
TRBD2 TRBJ2-7 TRBV3-1/TRBV3-2 . CASSHLGREGTF TGTGCCAGCAGCCATCTGGGGCGGGAGGGGACCTTC
. TRBJ1-1 TRBV6-4 . CASSDGPMNTEAFF TGTGCCAGCAGTGACGGGCCAATGAACACTGAAGCTTTCTTT
TRBD1 TRBJ1-2 TRBV5-8 . CASSSGQEGVLANYGYTF TGTGCCAGCAGCTCAGGACAGGAGGGTGTATTAGCTAACTATGGCTACACCTTC
TRBD2 TRBJ2-1 TRBV3-1/TRBV3-2 . CASSDFGLAGVPEQFF TGTGCCAGCTCTGATTTTGGACTAGCGGGAGTACCTGAGCAGTTCTTC
. TRBJ2-5 TRBV19 . CASSMLAAGQETQYF TGTGCCAGTAGTATGTTAGCTGCTGGTCAAGAGACCCAGTACTTC
. TRBJ1-1 TRBV11-2 . CASSLVGGAEAFF TGTGCCAGCAGCTTAGTAGGGGGGGCTGAAGCTTTCTTT
TRBD2 TRBJ2-1 TRBV9 . CASSGRTSGRLFYNEQFF TGTGCCAGCAGCGGTCGGACTAGCGGGAGGTTATTCTACAATGAGCAGTTCTTC
TRBD2 TRBJ2-7 TRBV5-4 . CASSPELAGAKYEQYF TGTGCCAGCAGCCCCGAACTAGCGGGAGCAAAGTACGAGCAGTACTTC
TRBD2 TRBJ2-3 TRBV30 . CAWRLAGSADTQYF TGTGCCTGGAGATTAGCGGGATCCGCAGATACGCAGTATTTT
TRBD2 TRBJ2-5 TRBV7-2 . CASSFPRGGRTGETQYF TGTGCCAGCAGCTTCCCCAGAGGCGGGAGGACTGGCGAGACCCAGTACTTC
. TRBJ1-2 TRBV20-1 . CSALTNYGYTF TGCAGTGCTCTAACTAACTATGGCTACACCTTC
. TRBJ1-2 TRBV12-2 . CASLTEGLVNYGYTF TGTGCAAGTCTTACCGAGGGGTTAGTTAACTATGGCTACACCTTC
. TRBJ2-7 TRBV20-1 . CKPGGSYEQYF TGCAAACCCGGGGGCTCCTACGAGCAGTACTTC
. TRBJ2-7 TRBV24-1 . CATAKGSSYEQYF TGTGCCACCGCGAAAGGGAGCTCCTACGAGCAGTACTTC
. TRBJ1-1 TRBV19 once CASFKGTEAFF TGTGCCAGTTTCAAGGGGACTGAAGCTTTCTTT
. TRBJ1-1 TRBV18 . CASSPPSRGLGEAFF TGTGCCAGCTCACCACCATCGAGGGGCCTAGGAGAAGCTTTCTTT
. TRBJ2-7 TRBV7-2 . CASSLRNEQYF TGTGCCAGCAGCTTACGAAACGAGCAGTACTTC
TRBD1 TRBJ1-6 TRBV27 . CASSSRTGGNSPLHF TGTGCCAGCAGTTCCCGGACAGGGGGAAATTCACCCCTCCACTTT
. TRBJ2-2 TRBV24-1 . CATSDSRRTGELFF TGTGCCACCAGTGATTCACGACGGACCGGGGAGCTGTTTTTT
. TRBJ2-7 TRBV6-5 . CASSRLAPPYEQYF TGTGCCAGCTCCCGGCTAGCTCCCCCTTACGAGCAGTACTTC
. TRBJ2-7 TRBV6-2/TRBV6-3 . CASSRTPLTSDEQYF TGTGCCAGCAGCAGAACCCCTCTGACTAGTGACGAGCAGTACTTC